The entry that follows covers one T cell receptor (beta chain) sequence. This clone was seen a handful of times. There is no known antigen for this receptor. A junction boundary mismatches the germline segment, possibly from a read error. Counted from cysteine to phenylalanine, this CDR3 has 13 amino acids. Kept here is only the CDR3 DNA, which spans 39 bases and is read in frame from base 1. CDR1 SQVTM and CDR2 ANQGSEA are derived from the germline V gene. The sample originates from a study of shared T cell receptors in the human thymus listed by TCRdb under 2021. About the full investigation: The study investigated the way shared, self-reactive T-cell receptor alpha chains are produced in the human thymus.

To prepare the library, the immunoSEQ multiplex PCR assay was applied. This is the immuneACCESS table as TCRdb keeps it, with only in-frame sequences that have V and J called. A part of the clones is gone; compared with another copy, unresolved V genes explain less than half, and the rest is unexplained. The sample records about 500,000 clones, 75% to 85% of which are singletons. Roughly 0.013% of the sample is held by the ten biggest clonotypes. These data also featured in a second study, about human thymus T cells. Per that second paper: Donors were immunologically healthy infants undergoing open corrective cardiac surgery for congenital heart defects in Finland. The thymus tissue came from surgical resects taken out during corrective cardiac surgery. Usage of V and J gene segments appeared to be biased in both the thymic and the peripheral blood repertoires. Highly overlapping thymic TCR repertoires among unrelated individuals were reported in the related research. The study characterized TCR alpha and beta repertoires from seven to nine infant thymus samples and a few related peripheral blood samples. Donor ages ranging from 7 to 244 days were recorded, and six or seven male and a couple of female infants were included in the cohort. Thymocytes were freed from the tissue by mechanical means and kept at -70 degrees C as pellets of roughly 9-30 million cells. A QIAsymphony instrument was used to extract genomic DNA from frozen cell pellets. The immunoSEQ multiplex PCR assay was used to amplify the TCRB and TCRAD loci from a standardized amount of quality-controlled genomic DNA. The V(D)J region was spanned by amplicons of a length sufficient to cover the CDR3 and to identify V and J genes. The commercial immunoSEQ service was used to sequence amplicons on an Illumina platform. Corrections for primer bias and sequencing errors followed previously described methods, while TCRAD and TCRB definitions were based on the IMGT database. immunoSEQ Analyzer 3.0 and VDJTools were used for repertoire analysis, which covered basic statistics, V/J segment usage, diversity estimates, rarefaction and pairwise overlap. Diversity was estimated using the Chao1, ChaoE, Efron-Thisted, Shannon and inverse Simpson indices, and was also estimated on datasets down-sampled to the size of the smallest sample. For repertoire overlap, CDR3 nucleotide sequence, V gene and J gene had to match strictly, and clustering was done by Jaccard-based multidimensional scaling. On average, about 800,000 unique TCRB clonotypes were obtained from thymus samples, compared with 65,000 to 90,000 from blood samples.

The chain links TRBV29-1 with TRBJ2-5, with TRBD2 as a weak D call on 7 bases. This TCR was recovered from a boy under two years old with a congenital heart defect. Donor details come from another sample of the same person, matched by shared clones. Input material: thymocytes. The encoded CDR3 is CSVEGGEVETQYF. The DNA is TGCAGCGTCGAAGGGGGGGAGGTAGAGACCCAGTACTTC.